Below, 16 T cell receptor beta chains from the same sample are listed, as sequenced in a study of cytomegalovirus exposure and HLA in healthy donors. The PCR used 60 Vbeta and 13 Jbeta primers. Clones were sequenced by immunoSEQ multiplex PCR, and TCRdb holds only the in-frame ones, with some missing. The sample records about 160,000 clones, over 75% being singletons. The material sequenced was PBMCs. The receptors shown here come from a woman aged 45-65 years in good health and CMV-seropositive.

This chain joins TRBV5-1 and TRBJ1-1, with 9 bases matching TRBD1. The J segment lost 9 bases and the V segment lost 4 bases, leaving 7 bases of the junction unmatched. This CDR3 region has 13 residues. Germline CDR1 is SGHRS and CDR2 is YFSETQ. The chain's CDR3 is CASSQGQGGQAFF. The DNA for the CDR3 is TGCGCCAGCAGCCAGGGACAGGGTGGGCAAGCTTTCTTT.

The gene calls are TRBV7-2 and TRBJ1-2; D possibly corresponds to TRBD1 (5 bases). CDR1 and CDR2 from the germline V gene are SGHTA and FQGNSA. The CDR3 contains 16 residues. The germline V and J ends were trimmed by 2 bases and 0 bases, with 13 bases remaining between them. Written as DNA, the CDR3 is TGTGCCAGCAGCTTAAAGTCCCCAGGGACTAACTATGGCTACACCTTC. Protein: CASSLKSPGTNYGYTF. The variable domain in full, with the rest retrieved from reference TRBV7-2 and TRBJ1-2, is GAGVSQSPSNKVTEKGKDVELRCDPISGHTALYWYRQSLGQGLEFLIYFQGNSAPDKSGLPSDRFSAERTGGSVSTLTIQRTQQEDSAVYLCASSLKSPGTNYGYTFGSGTRLTVV.

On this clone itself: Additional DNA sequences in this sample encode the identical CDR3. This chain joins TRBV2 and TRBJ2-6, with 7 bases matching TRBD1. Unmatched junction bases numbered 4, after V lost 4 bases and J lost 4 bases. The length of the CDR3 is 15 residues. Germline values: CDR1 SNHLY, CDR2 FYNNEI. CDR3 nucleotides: TGTGCCAGCAGTGTGACAGGGAACGGGGCCAACGTCCTGACTTTC. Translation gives CASSVTGNGANVLTF.

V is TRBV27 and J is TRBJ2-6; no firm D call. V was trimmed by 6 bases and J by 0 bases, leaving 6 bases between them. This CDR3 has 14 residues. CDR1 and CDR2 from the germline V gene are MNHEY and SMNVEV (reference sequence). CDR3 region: CASSLDSGANVLTF. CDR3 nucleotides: TGTGCCAGCAGCCTAGACTCTGGGGCCAACGTCCTGACTTTC. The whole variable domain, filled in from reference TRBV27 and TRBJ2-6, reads EAQVTQNPRYLITVTGKKLTVTCSQNMNHEYMSWYRQDPGLGLRQIYYSMNVEVTDKGDVPEGYKVSRKEKRNFPLILESPSPNQTSLYFCASSLDSGANVLTFGAGSRLTVL.

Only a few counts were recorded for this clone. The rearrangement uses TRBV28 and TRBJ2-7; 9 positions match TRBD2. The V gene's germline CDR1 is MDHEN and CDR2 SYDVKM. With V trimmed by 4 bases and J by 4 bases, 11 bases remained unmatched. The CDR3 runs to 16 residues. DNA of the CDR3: TGTGCCAGCAGTTACGGTGGCGGGGGGGCATATTACGAGCAGTACTTC. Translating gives CASSYGGGGAYYEQYF.

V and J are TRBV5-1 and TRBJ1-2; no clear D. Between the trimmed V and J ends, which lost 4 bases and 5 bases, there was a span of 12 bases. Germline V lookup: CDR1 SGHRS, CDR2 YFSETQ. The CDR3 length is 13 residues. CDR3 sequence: CASSPRSGYGYTF. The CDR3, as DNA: TGCGCCAGCAGCCCCCGCTCAGGTTATGGCTACACCTTC.

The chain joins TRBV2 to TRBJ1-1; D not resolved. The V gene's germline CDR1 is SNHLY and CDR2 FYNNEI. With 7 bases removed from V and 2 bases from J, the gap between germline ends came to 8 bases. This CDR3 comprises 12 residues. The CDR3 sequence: CASNRRNTEAFF. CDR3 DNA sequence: TGTGCCAGCAATAGGAGAAACACTGAAGCTTTCTTT. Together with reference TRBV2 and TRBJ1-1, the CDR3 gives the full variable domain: EPEVTQTPSHQVTQMGQEVILRCVPISNHLYFYWYRQILGQKVEFLVSFYNNEISEKSEIFDDQFSVERPDGSNFTLKIRSTKLEDSAMYFCASNRRNTEAFFGQGTRLTVV.

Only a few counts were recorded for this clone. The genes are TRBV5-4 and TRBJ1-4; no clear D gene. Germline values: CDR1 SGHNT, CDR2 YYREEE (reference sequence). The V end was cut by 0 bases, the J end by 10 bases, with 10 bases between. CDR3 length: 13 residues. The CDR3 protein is CASSLVGEGKLFF. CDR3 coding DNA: TGTGCCAGCAGCTTGGTGGGAGAGGGAAAACTGTTTTTT.

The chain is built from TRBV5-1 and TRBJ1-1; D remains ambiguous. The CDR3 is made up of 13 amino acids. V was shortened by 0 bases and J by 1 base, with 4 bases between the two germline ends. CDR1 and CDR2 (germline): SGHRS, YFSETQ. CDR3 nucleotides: TGCGCCAGCAGCTTGGGGGCGAACACTGAAGCTTTCTTT. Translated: CASSLGANTEAFF.

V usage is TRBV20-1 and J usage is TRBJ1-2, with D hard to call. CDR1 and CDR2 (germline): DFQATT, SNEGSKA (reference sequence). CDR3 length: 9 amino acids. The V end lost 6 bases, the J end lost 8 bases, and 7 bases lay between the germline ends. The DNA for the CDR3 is TGCAGTGCCGGAGGGGGCTACACCTTC. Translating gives CSAGGGYTF.

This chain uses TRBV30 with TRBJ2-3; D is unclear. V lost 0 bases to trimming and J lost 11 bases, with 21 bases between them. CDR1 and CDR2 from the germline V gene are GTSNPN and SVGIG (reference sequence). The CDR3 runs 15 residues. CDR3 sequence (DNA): TGTGCCTGGAGTGTACGCGGCGGCGGCAGTGAAAAGCAGTATTTT. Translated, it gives CAWSVRGGGSEKQYF. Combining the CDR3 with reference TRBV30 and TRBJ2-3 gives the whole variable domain SQTIHQWPATLVQPVGSPLSLECTVEGTSNPNLYWYRQAAGRGLQLLFYSVGIGQISSEVPQNLSASRPQDRQFILSSKKLLLSDSGFYLCAWSVRGGGSEKQYFGPGTRLTVL.

The CDR3 region has the DNA TGCGCCAGCAGCCAAGAGTGGGGACTAGCGGGGGTGGGTGAGCAGTTCTTC. This encodes CASSQEWGLAGVGEQFF. The chain carries TRBV4-3 and TRBJ2-1; 14 bases map to TRBD2. V lost 0 bases and J lost 9; bases outside the gene matches: 7. Germline V gene lookup returns CDR1 LGHNA and CDR2 YSLEER. This CDR3 region has 17 residues.

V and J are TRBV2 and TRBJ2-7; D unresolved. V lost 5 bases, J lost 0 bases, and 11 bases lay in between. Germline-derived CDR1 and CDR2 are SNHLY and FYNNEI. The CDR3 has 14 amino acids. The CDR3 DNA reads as TGTGCCAGCAGTAGAGATCGTAGCTCCTACGAGCAGTACTTC. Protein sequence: CASSRDRSSYEQYF. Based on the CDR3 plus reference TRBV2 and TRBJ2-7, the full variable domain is EPEVTQTPSHQVTQMGQEVILRCVPISNHLYFYWYRQILGQKVEFLVSFYNNEISEKSEIFDDQFSVERPDGSNFTLKIRSTKLEDSAMYFCASSRDRSSYEQYFGPGTRLTVT.

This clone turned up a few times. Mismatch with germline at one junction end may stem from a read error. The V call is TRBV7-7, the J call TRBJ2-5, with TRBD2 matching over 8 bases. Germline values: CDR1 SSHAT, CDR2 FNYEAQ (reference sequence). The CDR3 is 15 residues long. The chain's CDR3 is CASSVTPAGGETQYF. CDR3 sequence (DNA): TGTGCTAGCAGCGTAACCCCGGCGGGAGGAGAGACCCAGTACTTC.

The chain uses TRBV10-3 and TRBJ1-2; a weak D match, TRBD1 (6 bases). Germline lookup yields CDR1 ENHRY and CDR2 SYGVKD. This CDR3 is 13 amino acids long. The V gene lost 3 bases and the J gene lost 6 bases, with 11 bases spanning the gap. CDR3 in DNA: TGTGCCATCAGTGAATGGGGGCAGGATGGCTACACCTTC. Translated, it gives CAISEWGQDGYTF.

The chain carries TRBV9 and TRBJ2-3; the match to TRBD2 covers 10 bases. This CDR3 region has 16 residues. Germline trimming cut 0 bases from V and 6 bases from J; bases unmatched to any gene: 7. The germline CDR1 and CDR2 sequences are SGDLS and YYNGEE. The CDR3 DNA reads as TGTGCCAGCAGCGTAGAAGCCGGACTAGCGGCTGATACGCAGTATTTT. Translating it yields CASSVEAGLAADTQYF.